This passage covers 8 T cell receptor beta chains from one sample sequenced in a study of cytomegalovirus exposure and HLA in healthy donors. PCR was performed using 60 Vbeta and 13 Jbeta primers. TCRdb's table, derived via immunoSEQ multiplex PCR, lists solely in-frame clones and lacks some. Of tens of thousands of clones listed, approximately 70% are singletons. The specimen was PBMCs. The receptors here all came from a male donor in good health and CMV-seropositive.

The genes are TRBV19 and TRBJ2-1; 8 positions agree with TRBD1. V was clipped by 8 bases and J by 2 bases; unmatched bases: 5. Per the germline V gene, CDR1 is LNHDA and CDR2 is SQIVND (reference sequence). This CDR3 spans 14 amino acids. The CDR3 DNA follows: TGTGCCAGTCGACAGGGGATGCCCTACAATGAGCAGTTCTTC. Encoded protein: CASRQGMPYNEQFF.

This sequence joins TRBV7-6 and TRBJ1-1, with unresolved D. CDR1 and CDR2 from the germline V gene are SGHVS and FNYEAQ. Trimming left V 1 base short and J 4 bases short, with 7 bases between. The CDR3 totals 13 residues. The CDR3 is CASSLGSGTEAFF. The CDR3 DNA is TGTGCCAGCAGCTTAGGATCGGGCACTGAAGCTTTCTTT.

V is TRBV9 and J is TRBJ2-7; TRBD2 agrees at 7 bases. This CDR3 has 15 residues. Germline CDR1 is SGDLS and CDR2 is YYNGEE. V dropped 1 base and J dropped 0; count of bases not matched to a gene: 4. CDR3 amino acids: CASSVSTSDSYEQYF. The CDR3 region has the DNA TGTGCCAGCAGCGTAAGCACTAGCGACTCCTACGAGCAGTACTTC. The variable domain in full, with the rest retrieved from reference TRBV9 and TRBJ2-7, is DSGVTQTPKHLITATGQRVTLRCSPRSGDLSVYWYQQSLDQGLQFLIQYYNGEERAKGNILERFSAQQFPDLHSELNLSSLELGDSALYFCASSVSTSDSYEQYFGPGTRLTVT.

The genes are TRBV7-9 and TRBJ2-3; TRBD2 agrees at 13 bases. The CDR3 is 18 residues long. J gave up 2 bases and V 1 base, and 6 bases lay outside the gene matches. In germline, CDR1 is SEHNR, CDR2 FQNEAQ (reference sequence). CDR3 coding DNA: TGTGCCAGCAGCTTAGGACTAGCGGGGGGAATAGACACAGATACGCAGTATTTT. Translation: CASSLGLAGGIDTDTQYF. The complete variable domain, with remaining parts taken from reference TRBV7-9 and TRBJ2-3, reads DTGVSQNPRHKITKRGQNVTFRCDPISEHNRLYWYRQTLGQGPEFLTYFQNEAQLEKSRLLSDRFSAERPKGSFSTLEIQRTEQGDSAMYLCASSLGLAGGIDTDTQYFGPGTRLTVL.

This clone was counted a single time. This chain connects TRBV5-1 to TRBJ1-5; D gene unclear. Germline V gene lookup returns CDR1 SGHRS and CDR2 YFSETQ. Between the trimmed V and J ends, which lost 4 bases and 6 bases, there was a span of 11 bases. This CDR3 has 13 residues. This chain's CDR3 is CASSTDIGQPQHF. CDR3 nucleotide sequence: TGCGCCAGCAGCACCGACATCGGTCAGCCCCAGCATTTT.

With regard to this clone: Different DNA sequences within this sample yield the same CDR3. This sequence joins TRBV18 and TRBJ2-3; D not resolved. The V gene lost 1 base and the J gene lost 0 bases, with 5 bases spanning the gap. The CDR3 has 14 amino acids. Germline CDR1 is KGHSH and CDR2 is LQKENI. CDR3 loop: CASSPRSSTDTQYF. DNA for the CDR3: TGTGCCAGCTCACCACGGAGTAGCACAGATACGCAGTATTTT.

This clone was counted once. The chain joins TRBV7-6 to TRBJ2-5, with D perhaps matching TRBD1 (6 bases). The germline V gene encodes CDR1 SGHVS and CDR2 FNYEAQ. Trimming removed 2 bases from V and 5 bases from J, with 15 bases in between. The CDR3 consists of 15 residues. The CDR3 DNA is TGTGCCAGCAGCTTAATTCCAGGGGCCCAGGAGACCCAGTACTTC. This translates into CASSLIPGAQETQYF.

The chain joins TRBV4-1 to TRBJ1-4; D unclear. CDR3 length: 16 residues. Germline V lookup: CDR1 MGHRA, CDR2 YSYEKL. The V end was cut by 0 bases, the J end by 7 bases, with 15 bases between. CDR3 in amino acids: CASSQEPGRRAEKLFF. Here the CDR3 DNA reads TGCGCCAGCAGCCAAGAACCGGGCCGGAGGGCTGAAAAACTGTTTTTT.